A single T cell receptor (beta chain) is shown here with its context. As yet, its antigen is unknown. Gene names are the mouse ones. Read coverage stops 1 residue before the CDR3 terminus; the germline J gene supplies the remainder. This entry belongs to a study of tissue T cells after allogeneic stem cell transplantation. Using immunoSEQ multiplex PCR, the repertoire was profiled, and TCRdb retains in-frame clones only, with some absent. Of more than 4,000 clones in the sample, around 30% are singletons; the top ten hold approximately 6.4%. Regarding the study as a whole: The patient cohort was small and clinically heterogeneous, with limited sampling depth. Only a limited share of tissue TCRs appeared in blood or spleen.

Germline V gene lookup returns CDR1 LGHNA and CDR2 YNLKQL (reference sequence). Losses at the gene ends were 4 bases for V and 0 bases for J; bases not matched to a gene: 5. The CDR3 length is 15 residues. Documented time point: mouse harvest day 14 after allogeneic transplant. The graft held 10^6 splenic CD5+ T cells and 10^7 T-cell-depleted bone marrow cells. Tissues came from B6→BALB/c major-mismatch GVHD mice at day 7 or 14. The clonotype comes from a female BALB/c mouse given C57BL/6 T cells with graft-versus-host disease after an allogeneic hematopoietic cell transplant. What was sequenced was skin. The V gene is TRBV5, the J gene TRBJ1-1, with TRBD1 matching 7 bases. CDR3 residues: CASSRPGTANTEVFF. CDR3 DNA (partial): TGTGCCAGCAGCCGCCCCGGGACAGCAAACACAGAAGTCTTC.